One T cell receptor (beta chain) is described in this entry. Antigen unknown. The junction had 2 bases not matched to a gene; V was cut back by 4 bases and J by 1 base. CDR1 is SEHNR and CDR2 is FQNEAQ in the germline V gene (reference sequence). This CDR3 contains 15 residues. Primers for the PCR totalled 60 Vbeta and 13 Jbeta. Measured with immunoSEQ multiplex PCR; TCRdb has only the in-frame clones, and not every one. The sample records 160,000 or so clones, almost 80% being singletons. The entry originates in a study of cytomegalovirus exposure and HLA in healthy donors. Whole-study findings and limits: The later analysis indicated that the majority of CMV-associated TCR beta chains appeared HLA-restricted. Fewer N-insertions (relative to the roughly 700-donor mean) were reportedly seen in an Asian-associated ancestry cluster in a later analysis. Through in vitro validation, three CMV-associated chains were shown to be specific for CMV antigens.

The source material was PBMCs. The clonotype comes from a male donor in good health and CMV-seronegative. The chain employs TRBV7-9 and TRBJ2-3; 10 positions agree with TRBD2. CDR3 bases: TGTGCCAGCAGCTCCACTAGCGGGGGCACAGATACGCAGTATTTT. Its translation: CASSSTSGGTDTQYF.